The clone carrying this TCR beta chain was observed a few times. The antigen is not known. The data originate from a study of beta chain features in type 1 diabetes. Turning to the study itself: Age and gender were similar between patients and healthy donors, as were cell yields.

General observations from the study: A closer apparent resemblance between naive, central memory and Treg TCRB repertoires was seen in patients than in healthy donors. Shorter TCRB CDR3s, moderately but significantly so, marked every one of the four CD4+ subsets in Type 1 diabetes patients.

The CDR3 has 15 residues. V lost 1 base, J lost 4 bases, and 14 bases lay in between. Germline assignment: CDR1 MGHRA and CDR2 YSYEKL. cDNA synthesis used the whole RNA isolate, giving expressed TCRB sequences. Naive, central memory and regulatory T cell samples yielded around 3.5 million reads on average. Data came from immunoSEQ multiplex PCR; TCRdb stores just in-frame clones and leaves some out. This table has roughly 500,000 clones, over 10% appearing once. This TCR derives from a young woman in good health. V and J are TRBV4-1 and TRBJ2-7, with a weak D call TRBD1 (5 bases). The sample was naive CD4+ T cells from blood. The DNA of the CDR3 is TGCGCCAGCAGCCAAGTAAGTGACAGAGGATACGAGCAGTACTTC. Translating gives CASSQVSDRGYEQYF.